A selection of T cell receptor beta chains follows, all from one sample in a study of T-cell reconstitution after alpha-beta-depleted transplantation in children. TCRdb reprocessed the PCR reads via MiXCR and lists one record per CDR3 protein. The repertoire holds a few hundred thousand distinct CDR3 sequences, roughly 14% seen once, with around 4.5% in the top ten. The material was PBMCs, obtained from the stem cell graft. Receptor source: a human donor who donated a stem cell graft to a child with Fanconi anemia. The CDR3 runs from the conserved cysteine through the conserved F or W. The order of the fields is clone size, V gene, D gene, J gene, CDR3 protein, CDR3 DNA. The D gene is left open where the match is weak. Size values are once, few and many counts, or a class for expanded clones, and some rows have none.

few	TRBV18	TRBD2	TRBJ2-1	CASSPTFGGDEQFF	TGTGCCAGCTCACCGACCTTTGGGGGGGATGAGCAGTTCTTC
-	TRBV20-1	-	TRBJ1-4	CSALQGANEKLFF	TGCAGTGCTCTACAGGGTGCTAATGAAAAACTGTTTTTT
many	TRBV10-3	-	TRBJ2-2	CAISESVNTGELFF	TGTGCCATCAGTGAGTCCGTGAACACCGGGGAGCTGTTTTTT
few	TRBV7-8	-	TRBJ2-1	CASSLGRVKSSYNEQFF	TGTGCCAGCAGCTTAGGTAGGGTAAAGTCCTCCTACAATGAGCAGTTCTTC
-	TRBV6-2/TRBV6-3	TRBD1	TRBJ1-2	CASRRAVGTVYGYTF	TGTGCCAGCAGACGCGCCGTTGGGACAGTCTATGGCTACACCTTC
few	TRBV11-2	-	TRBJ2-3	CASSPTRGAYTDTQYF	TGTGCCAGCAGCCCCACCCGGGGGGCCTACACAGATACGCAGTATTTT
-	TRBV5-1	TRBD1	TRBJ1-1	CASSGGTEGTEAFF	TGCGCCAGCAGCGGGGGGACAGAGGGGACTGAAGCTTTCTTT
-	TRBV20-1	TRBD2	TRBJ2-3	CSARLADTDTQYF	TGCAGTGCCAGACTAGCGGACACAGATACGCAGTATTTT
-	TRBV29-1	-	TRBJ2-5	CSVDLQGVGTQYF	TGCAGCGTTGATTTACAGGGAGTAGGGACCCAGTACTTC
few	TRBV6-2/TRBV6-3	-	TRBJ2-1	CASSYDSMRQFF	TGTGCCAGCAGTTACGACAGTATGAGGCAGTTCTTC
few	TRBV20-1	-	TRBJ1-1	CSADKAGENTEAFF	TGCAGTGCCGATAAGGCAGGGGAGAACACTGAAGCTTTCTTT
many	TRBV7-2	-	TRBJ2-1	CASSIVGTSSYNEQFF	TGTGCCAGCAGCATCGTCGGGACTTCTTCCTACAATGAGCAGTTCTTC
-	TRBV7-9	-	TRBJ2-5	CASSHGLVETQYF	TGTGCCAGCAGCCACGGGCTAGTCGAGACCCAGTACTTC
-	TRBV5-1	TRBD2	TRBJ2-3	CASSSRAGGRTDTQYF	TGCGCCAGCAGCAGCAGAGCGGGGGGCCGCACAGATACGCAGTATTTT
many	TRBV7-8	-	TRBJ2-3	CASSLGQLTDTQYF	TGTGCCAGCAGCTTAGGACAGCTCACAGATACGCAGTATTTT
-	TRBV5-1	-	TRBJ1-2	CASSLEMGPYGYTF	TGCGCCAGCAGCTTGGAAATGGGACCCTATGGCTACACCTTC
few	TRBV7-8	-	TRBJ2-3	CASSPAAEYTDTQYF	TGTGCCAGCAGCCCCGCGGCTGAGTACACAGATACGCAGTATTTT
few	TRBV19	-	TRBJ1-5	CASSQWRARGNQPQHF	TGTGCCAGTAGTCAATGGCGGGCTAGGGGCAATCAGCCCCAGCATTTT
-	TRBV7-9	TRBD1	TRBJ1-3	CASSRGTGALPNTIYF	TGTGCCAGCAGCCGTGGGACAGGAGCTCTCCCAAACACCATATATTTT
many	TRBV7-6	TRBD1	TRBJ2-7	CASTARDSYEQYF	TGTGCCAGCACTGCTAGGGACAGCTACGAGCAGTACTTC
-	TRBV20-1	-	TRBJ2-5	CSANTDQYQETQYF	TGCAGTGCTAATACCGACCAGTACCAAGAGACCCAGTACTTC
-	TRBV6-1	TRBD2	TRBJ2-1	CATYREGGGNEQFF	TGTGCCACCTACCGGGAGGGAGGCGGCAATGAGCAGTTCTTC
few	TRBV9	-	TRBJ2-3	CASSAPAEDTQYF	TGTGCCAGCAGCGCCCCGGCCGAAGATACGCAGTATTTT
many	TRBV7-2	-	TRBJ1-5	CASSLQGFYSNQPQHF	TGTGCCAGCAGCCTACAGGGCTTCTATAGCAATCAGCCCCAGCATTTT
-	TRBV6-1	-	TRBJ1-1	CASILLTTSPEAFF	TGTGCCAGCATCCTCCTGACGACCTCCCCTGAAGCTTTCTTT
few	TRBV4-3	-	TRBJ1-1	CASSQVESTEAFF	TGCGCCAGCAGCCAAGTTGAGAGCACTGAAGCTTTCTTT
many	TRBV7-2	-	TRBJ2-3	CASSLIRFGRGAWYF	-
-	TRBV10-3	-	TRBJ2-1	CAISDTYNEQFF	TGTGCCATCAGTGATACCTACAATGAGCAGTTCTTC
few	TRBV11-2	TRBD1	TRBJ2-3	CASSATGGPGDTQYF	TGTGCCAGCAGCGCAACAGGGGGCCCGGGAGATACGCAGTATTTT
many	TRBV6-6	-	TRBJ2-2	CASSSYGELFF	TGTGCCAGCAGTTCTTACGGGGAGCTGTTTTTT
few	TRBV7-2	-	TRBJ2-1	CASSLGPQRQFF	TGTGCCAGCAGCTTAGGACCCCAACGCCAGTTCTTC
-	TRBV19	-	TRBJ2-2	CASSTSKQGSRELFF	TGTGCCAGTAGTACGTCCAAACAGGGATCCCGGGAGCTGTTTTTT
few	TRBV4-2	TRBD2	TRBJ2-2	CASSQLIAGGPGNTGELFF	TGTGCCAGCAGCCAACTCATAGCGGGGGGCCCCGGAAACACCGGGGAGCTGTTTTTT
many	TRBV25-1	-	TRBJ2-7	CASVPQDLPYEQYF	TGTGCCAGCGTCCCACAGGATCTTCCCTACGAGCAGTACTTC
many	TRBV15	TRBD1	TRBJ1-4	CATSSPHLGQTGVEGEKLFF	TGTGCCACCAGCAGCCCTCATCTGGGCCAGACAGGGGTGGAAGGCGAAAAACTGTTTTTT
-	TRBV9	-	TRBJ2-2	CASSVVLTGELFF	TGTGCCAGCAGCGTAGTACTTACCGGGGAGCTGTTTTTT
few	TRBV20-1	TRBD2	TRBJ2-1	CSAIFSGGDNEQFF	TGCAGTGCTATTTTTAGCGGGGGGGACAATGAGCAGTTCTTC
-	TRBV4-3	-	TRBJ1-2	CASSPPGTFYGYTF	TGCGCCAGCAGCCCACCCGGGACTTTCTATGGCTACACCTTC
many	TRBV7-6	-	TRBJ2-3	CASSPGTSDTQYF	TGTGCCAGCAGCCCCGGGACTTCAGATACGCAGTATTTT
few	TRBV29-1	-	TRBJ2-2	CSVGQQVGTGELFF	TGCAGCGTTGGTCAACAAGTGGGCACCGGGGAGCTGTTTTTT
many	TRBV28	TRBD1	TRBJ1-5	CASSSRGVANQPQHF	TGTGCCAGCAGTAGCAGGGGGGTAGCGAATCAGCCCCAGCATTTT
-	TRBV6-5	-	TRBJ1-1	CASSTARGAFF	TGTGCCAGCAGCACCGCCAGAGGAGCTTTCTTT
-	TRBV12-3/TRBV12-4	TRBD1	TRBJ1-5	CASSPDRGRFYSQHF	TGTGCCAGCAGTCCAGACAGGGGGCGATTTTATTCCCAGCATTTT
-	TRBV5-1	-	TRBJ2-1	CASSPRAFGFNEQFF	TGCGCCAGCAGCCCAAGGGCCTTCGGGTTCAATGAGCAGTTCTTC
-	TRBV12-3/TRBV12-4	TRBD1	TRBJ1-1	CASRSRDSAFF	TGTGCCAGCAGATCACGGGACAGCGCTTTCTTT
many	TRBV27	TRBD2	TRBJ2-3	CASSLSSGREGPDTQYF	TGTGCCAGCAGTTTATCGTCGGGACGGGAGGGCCCAGATACGCAGTATTTT
-	TRBV25-1	-	TRBJ1-4	CASSESRGENEKLFF	TGTGCCAGCAGTGAATCGAGGGGGGAGAATGAAAAACTGTTTTTT
few	TRBV6-1	-	TRBJ2-5	CASGGGRWETQYF	TGTGCCAGCGGAGGGGGGAGGTGGGAGACCCAGTACTTC
-	TRBV15	TRBD2	TRBJ2-1	CATSRGTSGRQNEQFF	TGTGCCACCAGCAGAGGGACTAGCGGGCGCCAGAATGAGCAGTTCTTC
few	TRBV11-2	-	TRBJ2-1	CASSLQGNSYNEQFF	TGTGCCAGCAGCTTACAGGGGAACTCCTACAATGAGCAGTTCTTC
-	TRBV2	-	TRBJ2-5	CASNTVRGETQYF	TGTGCCAGCAACACTGTCCGGGGGGAGACCCAGTACTTC
-	TRBV9	-	TRBJ2-7	CASSPRAGDFYEQYF	TGTGCCAGCAGCCCCCGGGCAGGGGACTTCTACGAGCAGTACTTC
few	TRBV29-1	-	TRBJ1-1	CSGRRNLNTEAFF	TGCAGCGGGAGAAGAAACCTTAACACTGAAGCTTTCTTT